Listed here are 20 T cell receptor beta chains from one sample, sequenced in a study of cytomegalovirus exposure and HLA in healthy donors. The PCR made use of 60 Vbeta and 13 Jbeta primers. Generated by immunoSEQ multiplex PCR, the TCRdb table keeps only in-frame clones and is missing some. The sample has just over 200,000 clones; around 80% are singletons. What was sequenced was PBMCs. All receptors come from a man aged 50-60 years in good health and CMV-seronegative.

V gene TRBV19 combines with J gene TRBJ2-6, with D possibly matching TRBD1 (5 bases). Germline V lookup: CDR1 LNHDA, CDR2 SQIVND (reference sequence). Trimming took off 5 bases at V and 1 base at J, with 15 bases between the two ends. CDR3 size: 17 residues. CDR3 loop: CASSLRGPDSGANVLTF. In nucleotides, the CDR3 is TGTGCCAGTAGTCTAAGGGGCCCGGATTCTGGGGCCAACGTCCTGACTTTC.

The chain uses TRBV2 and TRBJ2-1; D is unclear. Germline CDR1 SNHLY, CDR2 FYNNEI. The ends were cut back, 6 bases at V and 7 bases at J, with 16 bases in the middle. The CDR3 sequence is 14 residues long. This CDR3 reads CASRRTVTGNEQFF. Written as DNA, the CDR3 is TGTGCCAGCAGGCGTACCGTCACGGGTAATGAGCAGTTCTTC.

The rearrangement links TRBV11-1 to TRBJ2-1, with 11 bases fitting TRBD1. This CDR3 is built from 16 residues. V dropped 5 bases and J dropped 1; count of bases not matched to a gene: 4. Germline lookup yields CDR1 SGHAT and CDR2 FQDESV (reference sequence). Here the CDR3 reads CASSNGQGASYNEQFF. The CDR3 DNA is TGTGCCAGCAGCAACGGACAGGGGGCTTCCTACAATGAGCAGTTCTTC. Full variable domain (outside the CDR3, taken from reference TRBV11-1 and TRBJ2-1): EAEVAQSPRYKITEKSQAVAFWCDPISGHATLYWYRQILGQGPELLVQFQDESVVDDSQLPKDRFSAERLKGVDSTLKIQPAELGDSAMYLCASSNGQGASYNEQFFGPGTRLTVL.

The chain recombines TRBV6-5 with TRBJ2-7; weak D call: TRBD2 (5 bases). The V end lost 5 bases, the J end lost 0 bases, and 5 bases lay between the germline ends. The CDR3 has 12 amino acids. CDR1 is MNHEY, CDR2 SVGAGI, per germline. CDR3 nucleotides: TGTGCCAGCAGTCGGGACTCCTACGAGCAGTACTTC. This codes for CASSRDSYEQYF.

This clone occurred a few times. CDR3 protein: CASSPTGGEPQHF. The CDR3 nucleotides are TGTGCCAGCTCACCAACAGGGGGGGAGCCCCAGCATTTT. V gene TRBV18 combines with J gene TRBJ1-5, with 8 nucleotides matching TRBD1. Germline V CDR1 and CDR2: KGHSH, LQKENI. The CDR3 contains 13 residues. J lost 8 bases, V lost 2 bases, and 2 bases had no gene match.

The chain is built from TRBV25-1 and TRBJ1-2, with D tentatively TRBD1 (5 bases). V lost 4 bases to trimming and J lost 4 bases, with 16 bases between them. In germline, CDR1 is MGHDK, CDR2 SYGVNS. The CDR3 covers 15 residues. The CDR3 region is CASSVSGQGGYGYTF. CDR3 coding DNA: TGTGCCAGCAGTGTCTCCGGCCAGGGCGGCTATGGCTACACCTTC.

The CDR3 reads CASRLSHCPAGVQCDYEQYF. CDR3 coding DNA: TGTGCAAGTCGCTTAAGCCACTGCCCAGCGGGGGTTCAGTGCGACTACGAGCAGTACTTC. This rearrangement joins TRBV12-2 to TRBJ2-7; TRBD2, the table's D call, lacks a check against the DNA. TRBV12-2 has pseudogene status. The CDR3 runs to 20 residues.

This chain uses TRBV19 with TRBJ2-2; the match to TRBD2 covers 13 bases. The CDR3 sequence is 19 residues long. V dropped 6 bases and J dropped 6; count of bases not matched to a gene: 16. CDR1 is LNHDA, CDR2 SQIVND, per germline (reference sequence). The CDR3 spells CASRRASVLAGGPSGELFF. The CDR3 nucleotides read TGTGCCAGTAGACGAGCCTCCGTACTAGCGGGAGGGCCCTCCGGGGAGCTGTTTTTT.

This chain links TRBV5-4 with TRBJ2-1; D ambiguous. This CDR3 is built from 14 residues. Trimming removed 5 bases from V and 0 bases from J, with 9 bases in between. CDR1 is SGHNT and CDR2 is YYREEE in the germline V gene (reference sequence). CDR3 in DNA: TGTGCCAGCAGTAAACCGAGCTCCTACAATGAGCAGTTCTTC. It specifies CASSKPSSYNEQFF.

V and J are TRBV27 and TRBJ2-7, with TRBD1 matching 9 bases. J gave up 3 bases and V 5 bases, and 5 bases lay outside the gene matches. Per germline, CDR1 MNHEY and CDR2 SMNVEV (reference sequence). The CDR3 has 14 amino acids. The CDR3 region is CASSITGGGYEQYF. The CDR3 nucleotides read TGTGCCAGCAGTATCACAGGGGGCGGCTACGAGCAGTACTTC.

This chain links TRBV6-5 with TRBJ2-5; 12 bases match TRBD2. Near its end, the DNA agrees better with TRBJ2-7, so the J call may be wrong. Germline CDR1 MNHEY, CDR2 SVGAGI. CDR3 length: 15 amino acids. The CDR3 DNA reads TGTGCCAGCAGACCCCTACTAGCGGGAGGTCCCGAGCAGTACTTC. Protein sequence: CASRPLLAGGPEQYF.

The chain is built from TRBV2 and TRBJ1-2, with D possibly matching TRBD1 (5 bases). Trimming shortened V by 5 bases and J by 6 bases, and 19 bases separated the two germline ends. Germline-derived CDR1 and CDR2 are SNHLY and FYNNEI. The CDR3 is made up of 15 amino acids. The CDR3 loop reads CASSREGRVSDGYTF. CDR3 sequence (DNA): TGTGCCAGCAGTAGGGAGGGCAGGGTAAGCGATGGCTACACCTTC.

This chain uses TRBV11-2 with TRBJ2-3, with 9 bases fitting TRBD2. CDR1 and CDR2 (germline): SGHAT, FQNNGV. V lost 3 bases, J lost 4 bases, and 5 bases stayed unmatched. The CDR3 covers 15 residues. CDR3 DNA sequence: TGTGCCAGCAGCTTTCTTGCGGGAGGGTCAGATACGCAGTATTTT. Encoded protein: CASSFLAGGSDTQYF.

The rearrangement links TRBV9 to TRBJ2-1; 9 nucleotides match TRBD1. Looked up from germline, CDR1 is SGDLS and CDR2 is YYNGEE. Unmatched junction bases numbered 9, after V lost 4 bases and J lost 4 bases. The CDR3 has 16 residues. CDR3 residues: CASSTSGTGLYNEQFF. CDR3 DNA: TGTGCCAGCAGCACATCCGGGACAGGGCTATACAATGAGCAGTTCTTC.

The chain carries TRBV27 and TRBJ2-1, with 10 positions matching TRBD2. The CDR3 is 16 residues long. The germline CDR1 and CDR2 sequences are MNHEY and SMNVEV (reference sequence). Losses at the gene ends were 5 bases for V and 8 bases for J; bases not matched to a gene: 12. CDR3 loop: CASSPFTAGGPYEQFF. The CDR3 region has the DNA TGTGCCAGCAGTCCTTTCACAGCGGGAGGGCCCTATGAGCAGTTCTTC.

V is TRBV28 and J is TRBJ2-6, with D possibly TRBD2 on 6 matching bases. V dropped 7 bases and J dropped 4 bases, with 14 bases sitting between them. The CDR3 spans 15 residues. CDR1 is MDHEN and CDR2 is SYDVKM in the germline V gene. The CDR3 DNA sequence: TGTGCCAGCACTTCCCCGGGGGAAGGGGCCAACGTCCTGACTTTC. Translating gives CASTSPGEGANVLTF.

V is TRBV27 and J is TRBJ1-2; 8 bases match TRBD1. This CDR3 comprises 13 residues. V was pared by 3 bases and J by 7 bases, with 4 bases of the junction left unmatched. CDR1 MNHEY and CDR2 SMNVEV come from the germline V gene (reference sequence). The CDR3 here is CASSLQGAPGYTF. CDR3 coding DNA: TGTGCCAGCAGTTTGCAGGGGGCGCCTGGCTACACCTTC.

The genes are TRBV7-6 and TRBJ2-2, with D unresolved. V was clipped by 5 bases and J by 0 bases, with 4 bases between them. The CDR3 covers 13 residues. Germline values: CDR1 SGHVS, CDR2 FNYEAQ. CDR3 protein: CASSQANTGELFF. CDR3 in DNA: TGTGCCAGCAGCCAGGCGAACACCGGGGAGCTGTTTTTT.

This clone was detected only once. One junction end does not reproduce the germline sequence, and a read error may be involved. The chain recombines TRBV7-9 with TRBJ1-5; D uncertain. The CDR3 is 12 amino acids. Germline V gives CDR1 SEHNR, CDR2 FQNEAQ (reference sequence). CDR3 region: CSSSLGQQPQHF. The DNA of the CDR3 is TGTTCCAGCAGCTTAGGGCAGCAGCCCCAGCATTTT.

This clone occurred a few times. The J gene is TRBJ2-7, the V gene TRBV29-1; D may be TRBD1 (5 bases). The ends were cut back, 3 bases at V and 7 bases at J, with 16 bases in the middle. Looked up from germline, CDR1 is SQVTM and CDR2 is ANQGSEA. The CDR3 loop spans 13 amino acids. CDR3 DNA sequence: TGCAGCGTTGAGAGTCGCGGAAGGGGTGAGCAGTACTTC. Translation: CSVESRGRGEQYF.